Below are 11 T cell receptor beta chains sequenced from a single sample in a study of regulatory T cells in long-lasting Graves disease. Construction of the TCR beta libraries employed iRepertoire HTBI primers in conjunction with Arm-PCR of CDR3 regions. TCRdb passed the multiplex PCR reads through MiXCR, listing each CDR3 protein once. The sample includes hundreds of thousands of distinct CDR3 sequences, about 32% of them seen just once. Time point indicated: persistent/refractory GD, antithyroid drugs over 5 years with positive TRAb. Extracted RNA from PBMCs served as the source of the TCR library. Sequencing was performed on peripheral blood mononuclear cells (PBMCs), taken when the disease was refractory, from a patient treated with antithyroid drugs. The receptors originated from a female donor with Graves disease.

This clonotype came up a few times. The chain has TRBV29-1 and TRBJ2-7; 8 bases match TRBD2. The germline V gene encodes CDR1 SQVTM and CDR2 ANQGSEA. The CDR3 sequence is 13 residues long. V was clipped by 4 bases and J by 6 bases; unmatched bases: 8. CDR3 in DNA: TGCAGCGTTGTGCCGGGAGGGAACGGCGAGCAGTACTTC. Its translation: CSVVPGGNGEQYF.

The chain recombines TRBV4-1 with TRBJ2-5; D might be TRBD2 (7 bases). The CDR3 consists of 16 residues. Germline V gene lookup returns CDR1 MGHRA and CDR2 YSYEKL. V lost 8 bases, J lost 5 bases, and 24 bases lay in between. CDR3 protein: CASSSIRGATRETQYF. The CDR3 coding sequence is TGCGCCAGCTCATCGATTCGGGGGGCGACGAGGGAGACCCAGTACTTC.

This clonotype was recorded many times. The chain joins TRBV2 to TRBJ1-2, with 7 bases aligning to TRBD1. The CDR3 totals 14 residues. Germline V CDR1 and CDR2: SNHLY, FYNNEI. J was trimmed by 7 bases and V by 2 bases; bases with no gene match: 7. The CDR3 region has the DNA TGTGCCAGCAGTGAAAGACAGGGCGTAGGTGGCTACACCTTC. Translating gives CASSERQGVGGYTF.

This chain joins TRBV24-1 and TRBJ2-2; no clear D. The CDR3 spans 14 residues. The V and J ends lost 5 bases and 0 bases respectively, with 6 bases between them. The germline gives CDR1 KGHDR, CDR2 SFDVKD. The CDR3 DNA is TGTGCCACCAGTGGTAGGGCGAACACCGGGGAGCTGTTTTTT. Its protein is CATSGRANTGELFF.

V gene TRBV12-5 combines with J gene TRBJ1-2, with D perhaps matching TRBD1 (5 bases). The germline V and J ends were trimmed by 1 base and 0 bases, with 12 bases remaining between them. This CDR3 region has 16 residues. CDR1 is LGHNT and CDR2 is FRNRAP in the germline V gene. The CDR3 protein is CASGLAPGITNYGYTF. DNA of the CDR3: TGTGCTAGTGGTTTGGCCCCAGGGATAACTAACTATGGCTACACCTTC. Using reference TRBV12-5 and TRBJ1-2 for the parts outside the CDR3, the full variable domain is DARVTQTPRHKVTEMGQEVTMRCQPILGHNTVFWYRQTMMQGLELLAYFRNRAPLDDSGMPKDRFSAEMPDATLATLKIQPSEPRDSAVYFCASGLAPGITNYGYTFGSGTRLTVV.

The chain has TRBV9 and TRBJ1-1; 7 bases align to TRBD1. V gave up 4 bases and J gave up 8 bases; unmatched junction bases: 8. The length of the CDR3 is 13 residues. The germline V gene encodes CDR1 SGDLS and CDR2 YYNGEE. CDR3: CASSPRQGPEAFF. The CDR3 bases are TGTGCCAGCAGCCCTCGACAGGGCCCCGAAGCTTTCTTT.

In its sample, this clonotype was seen a few times. This chain connects TRBV20-1 to TRBJ1-4, with 7 bases that match TRBD1. The V segment lost 6 bases and the J segment 4 bases; nucleotides outside the gene matches: 11. Germline V gene data show CDR1 as DFQATT and CDR2 as SNEGSKA (reference sequence). This CDR3 is built from 15 residues. CDR3 amino acids: CSARQGWRDNEKLFF. The CDR3 DNA reads as TGCAGTGCGAGACAGGGATGGCGCGATAATGAAAAACTGTTTTTT.

V is TRBV6-6 and J is TRBJ1-2, with D hard to call. This CDR3 region has 14 residues. Trimming removed 0 bases from V and 5 bases from J, with 10 bases in between. Germline V CDR1 and CDR2: MNHNY, SVGAGI (reference sequence). Here the CDR3 reads CASSYSIRVYGYTF. The CDR3 nucleotides read TGTGCCAGCAGTTACTCGATTAGGGTTTATGGCTACACCTTC.

Points on this clonotype: A much more abundant neighbour one base away suggests this may be a read error. The chain has TRBV7-8 and TRBJ2-5; 7 nucleotides match TRBD1. The germline V gene encodes CDR1 SGHVS and CDR2 FQNEAQ. Trimming removed 6 bases from V and 4 bases from J; junction bases left unmatched: 11. This CDR3 contains 15 residues. CDR3 amino acids: CASSDRQGPVETQYF. The CDR3 bases are TGTGCCAGCAGTGACCGACAGGGACCCGTAGAGACCCAGTACTTC.

The rearrangement joins TRBV7-7 to TRBJ2-1; possibly TRBD1 or TRBD2 for D (5 bases each). Per the germline V gene, CDR1 is SSHAT and CDR2 is FNYEAQ (reference sequence). The CDR3 consists of 14 residues. Trimming removed 5 bases at V and 10 bases at J, with 18 bases between. Here the CDR3 DNA reads TGTGCCAGCAGCCCCAACCGGGGCCGACGCGAGCAGTTCTTC. This encodes CASSPNRGRREQFF.

The chain is built from TRBV7-2 and TRBJ1-1; TRBD1 aligns across 7 bases. CDR3 length equals 16 residues. Germline CDR1 reads SGHTA; CDR2 reads FQGNSA. The junction had 9 bases not matched to a gene; V was cut back by 5 bases and J by 0 bases. CDR3 protein: CASSPWQGVMNTEAFF. Written as DNA, the CDR3 is TGTGCCAGCAGCCCCTGGCAGGGGGTCATGAACACTGAAGCTTTCTTT.